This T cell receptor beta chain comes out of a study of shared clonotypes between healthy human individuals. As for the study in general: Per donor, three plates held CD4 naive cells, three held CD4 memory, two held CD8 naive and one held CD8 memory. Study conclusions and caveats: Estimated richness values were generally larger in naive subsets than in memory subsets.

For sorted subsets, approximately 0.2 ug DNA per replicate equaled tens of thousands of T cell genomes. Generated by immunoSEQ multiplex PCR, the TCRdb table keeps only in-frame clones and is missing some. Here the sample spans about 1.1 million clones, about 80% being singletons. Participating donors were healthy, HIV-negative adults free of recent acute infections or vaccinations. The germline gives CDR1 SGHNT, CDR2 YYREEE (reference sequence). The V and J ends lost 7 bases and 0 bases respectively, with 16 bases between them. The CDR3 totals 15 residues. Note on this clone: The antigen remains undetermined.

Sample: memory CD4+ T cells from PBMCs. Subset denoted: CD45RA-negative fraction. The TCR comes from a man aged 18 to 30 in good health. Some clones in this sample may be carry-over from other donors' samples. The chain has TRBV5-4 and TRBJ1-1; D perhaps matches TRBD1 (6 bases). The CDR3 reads CASGGNRAMNTEAFF. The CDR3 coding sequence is TGTGCCAGCGGGGGTAACAGGGCTATGAACACTGAAGCTTTCTTT.